This TCR beta chain emerged from a study of blood T cells in healthy people across ages. Study-wide findings and caveats: The lack of PBMC sorting stopped any conclusive naive versus antigen-experienced comparison.

The J segment lost 3 bases and the V segment lost 2 bases, leaving 5 bases of the junction unmatched. The CDR3 has 15 residues. Germline V gene lookup returns CDR1 SEHNR and CDR2 FQNEAQ (reference sequence). The second PCR ran roughly 7 to 12 cycles with a sample-barcoded 5' primer and J-beta primers. Each CDR3 protein gets one entry after TCRdb re-called the 5' RACE reads with MiXCR. The table records about 1.1 million distinct CDR3 sequences, 35% to 45% of them present only once. As regards this clonotype: Its antigen remains unknown.

Source material: blood. The chain links TRBV7-9 to TRBJ2-3, with 7 bases aligning to TRBD2. The TCR sequence derives from a man between 18 and 35 years old in good health. CDR3 bases: TGTGCCAGCAGCTTACCCCAAGCGGGGACAGATACGCAGTATTTT. Its translation is CASSLPQAGTDTQYF.